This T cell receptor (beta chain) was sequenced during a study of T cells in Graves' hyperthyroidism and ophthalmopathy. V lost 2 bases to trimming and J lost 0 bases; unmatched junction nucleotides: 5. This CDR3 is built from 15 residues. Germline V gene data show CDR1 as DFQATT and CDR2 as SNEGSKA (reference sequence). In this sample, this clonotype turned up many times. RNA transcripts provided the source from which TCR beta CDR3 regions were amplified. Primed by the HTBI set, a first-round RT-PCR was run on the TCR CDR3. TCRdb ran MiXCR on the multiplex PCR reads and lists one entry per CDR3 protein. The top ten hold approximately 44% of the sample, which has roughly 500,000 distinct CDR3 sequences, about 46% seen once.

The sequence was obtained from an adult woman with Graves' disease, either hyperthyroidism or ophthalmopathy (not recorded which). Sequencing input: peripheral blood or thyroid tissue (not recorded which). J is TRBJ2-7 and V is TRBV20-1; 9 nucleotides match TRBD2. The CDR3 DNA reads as TGCAGTGCTAGATTAGCGGGAGTGACCTCCTACGAGCAGTACTTC. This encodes CSARLAGVTSYEQYF.